A selection of T cell receptor beta chains follows, all from one sample in a study of T-cell reconstitution after alpha-beta-depleted transplantation in children. TCRdb redid the calling of the PCR reads with MiXCR, one entry per CDR3 protein. The top ten hold 30% to 35% of the sample, which has more than 90,000 distinct CDR3 sequences, 10% seen once. The sequencing used PBMCs, collected before TCRalphabeta/CD19-depleted stem cell transplant. The receptors come from a boy aged 2 to 9 with acute lymphoblastic leukemia, due to receive a stem cell transplant. CDR3s include the opening cysteine and the closing phenylalanine or tryptophan. A D gene is named only where the DNA matches it firmly. Some rows mark clone size as missing; the rest say once, few, many or name a class of expanded clone.

.,.,TRBV3-1,TRBJ2-1,CASCQELGGEFYNEQFF,TGTGCCAGCTGCCAAGAGTTAGGCGGGGAATTCTACAATGAGCAGTTCTTC
.,few,TRBV5-4,TRBJ2-1,CASSLVQTRSYNEQFF,TGTGCCAGCAGCTTGGTACAGACCCGCTCCTACAATGAGCAGTTCTTC
TRBD1,.,TRBV5-1,TRBJ2-5,CASSSQGAQETQYF,TGCGCCAGCAGCTCCCAGGGGGCCCAAGAGACCCAGTACTTC
.,many,TRBV12-3/TRBV12-4,TRBJ2-5,CASSLVQETQYF,TGTGCCAGCAGTTTAGTCCAGGAGACCCAGTACTTC
TRBD2,.,TRBV28,TRBJ2-5,CASSFGTSGIEGEETQYF,TGTGCCAGCAGTTTCGGGACTAGCGGGATAGAGGGAGAAGAGACCCAGTACTTC
TRBD1,few,TRBV20-1,TRBJ1-2,CSASGQAWTGAEGYTF,TGCAGTGCTAGCGGTCAGGCTTGGACAGGGGCGGAAGGCTACACCTTC
.,.,TRBV7-2,TRBJ2-7,CASSLAGSGQGPYEQYF,TGTGCCAGCAGCTTAGCAGGATCAGGCCAGGGGCCCTACGAGCAGTACTTC
.,few,TRBV6-1,TRBJ2-7,CASSEGQGVYEQYF,TGTGCCAGCAGTGAGGGTCAGGGAGTCTACGAGCAGTACTTC
.,few,TRBV5-1,TRBJ2-1,CASSLRAGAGNEQFF,TGCGCCAGCAGCCTCAGGGCAGGGGCAGGGAATGAGCAGTTCTTC
.,.,TRBV5-1,TRBJ1-4,CASSLTGYGDEKLFF,TGCGCCAGCAGCTTGACAGGGTACGGCGATGAAAAACTGTTTTTT
TRBD2,.,TRBV7-2,TRBJ2-1,CASSLFLGGRGINEQFF,TGTGCCAGCAGCTTATTTCTCGGCGGGAGAGGGATCAATGAGCAGTTCTTC
TRBD2,many,TRBV5-1,TRBJ2-5,CASSSAGGGETQYF,TGCGCCAGCAGCAGCGCGGGAGGAGGAGAGACCCAGTACTTC
.,.,TRBV20-1,TRBJ2-7,CSARSSGPQISYEQYF,TGCAGTGCTAGAAGCTCCGGCCCGCAGATCTCCTACGAGCAGTACTTC
TRBD1,.,TRBV29-1,TRBJ1-1,CSGRQGNTEAFF,TGCAGCGGGAGACAGGGAAACACTGAAGCTTTCTTT
TRBD2,many,TRBV11-2,TRBJ2-3,CASSPGLADTDTQYF,TGTGCCAGCAGCCCTGGACTAGCGGACACAGATACGCAGTATTTT
.,.,TRBV4-2,TRBJ2-3,CAIGPGVVWGGTDTQYF,TGTGCCATCGGCCCGGGAGTAGTATGGGGTGGAACAGATACGCAGTATTTT
TRBD2,.,TRBV24-1,TRBJ2-3,CATSDARGYGTSGPRGDTQYF,TGTGCCACCAGTGACGCTAGGGGGTATGGGACTAGCGGACCTCGAGGGGATACGCAGTATTTT
TRBD1,.,TRBV18,TRBJ1-2,CASSPLTGKPNYGYTF,TGTGCCAGCTCACCCCTGACAGGGAAACCGAACTATGGCTACACCTTC
TRBD2,few,TRBV15,TRBJ2-7,CATSENTGLDYEQYF,TGTGCCACCAGCGAGAACACGGGACTAGATTACGAGCAGTACTTC